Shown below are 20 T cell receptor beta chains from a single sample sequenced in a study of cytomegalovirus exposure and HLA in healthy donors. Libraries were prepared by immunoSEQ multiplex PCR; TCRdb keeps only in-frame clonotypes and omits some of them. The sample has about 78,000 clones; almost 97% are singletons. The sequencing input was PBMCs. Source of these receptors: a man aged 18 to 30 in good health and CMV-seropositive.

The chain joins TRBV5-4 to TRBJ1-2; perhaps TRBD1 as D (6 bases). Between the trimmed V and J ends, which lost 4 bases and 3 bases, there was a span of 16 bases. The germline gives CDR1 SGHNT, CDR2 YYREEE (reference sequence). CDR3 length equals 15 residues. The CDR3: CASSLGQIGDYGYTF. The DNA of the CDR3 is TGTGCCAGCAGCCTCGGACAGATTGGAGACTATGGCTACACCTTC.

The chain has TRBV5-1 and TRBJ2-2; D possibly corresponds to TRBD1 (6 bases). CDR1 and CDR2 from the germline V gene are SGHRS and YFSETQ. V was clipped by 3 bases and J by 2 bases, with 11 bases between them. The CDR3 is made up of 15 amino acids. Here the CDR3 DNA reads TGCGCCAGCAGCTCCTCCGGGACAAACACCGGGGAGCTGTTTTTT. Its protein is CASSSSGTNTGELFF.

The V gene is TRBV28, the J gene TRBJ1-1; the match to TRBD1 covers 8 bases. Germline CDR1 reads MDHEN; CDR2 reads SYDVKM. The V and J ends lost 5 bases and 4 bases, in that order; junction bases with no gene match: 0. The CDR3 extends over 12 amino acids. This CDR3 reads CASSQGATEAFF. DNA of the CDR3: TGTGCCAGCAGTCAGGGGGCCACTGAAGCTTTCTTT.

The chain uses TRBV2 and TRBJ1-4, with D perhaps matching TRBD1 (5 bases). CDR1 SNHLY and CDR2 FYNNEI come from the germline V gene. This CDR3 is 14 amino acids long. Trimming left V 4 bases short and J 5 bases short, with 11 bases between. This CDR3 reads CASSAQGGNEKLFF. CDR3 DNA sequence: TGTGCCAGCAGTGCTCAGGGAGGCAATGAAAAACTGTTTTTT.

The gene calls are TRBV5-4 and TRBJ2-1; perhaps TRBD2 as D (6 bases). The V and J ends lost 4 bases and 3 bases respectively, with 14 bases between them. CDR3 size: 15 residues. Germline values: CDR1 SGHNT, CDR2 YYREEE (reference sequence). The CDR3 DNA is TGTGCCAGCAGCCTCAGGAGGGATAGCTACAATGAGCAGTTCTTC. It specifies CASSLRRDSYNEQFF.

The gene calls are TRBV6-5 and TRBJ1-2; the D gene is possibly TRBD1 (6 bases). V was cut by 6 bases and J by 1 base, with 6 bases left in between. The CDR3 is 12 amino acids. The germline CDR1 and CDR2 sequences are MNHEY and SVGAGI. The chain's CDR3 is CASRQGNYGYTF. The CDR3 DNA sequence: TGTGCCAGCAGACAGGGTAACTATGGCTACACCTTC.

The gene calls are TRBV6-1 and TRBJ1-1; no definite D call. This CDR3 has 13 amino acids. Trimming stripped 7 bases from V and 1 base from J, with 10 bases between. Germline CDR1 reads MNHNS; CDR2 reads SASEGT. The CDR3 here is CASTRGENTEAFF. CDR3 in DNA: TGTGCCAGCACCCGGGGAGAGAACACTGAAGCTTTCTTT.

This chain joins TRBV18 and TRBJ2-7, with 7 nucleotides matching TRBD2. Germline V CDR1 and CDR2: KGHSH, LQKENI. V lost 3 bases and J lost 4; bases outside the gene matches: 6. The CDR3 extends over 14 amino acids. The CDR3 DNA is TGTGCCAGCTCACCCAGCAGCGGGAATTACGAGCAGTACTTC. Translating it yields CASSPSSGNYEQYF.

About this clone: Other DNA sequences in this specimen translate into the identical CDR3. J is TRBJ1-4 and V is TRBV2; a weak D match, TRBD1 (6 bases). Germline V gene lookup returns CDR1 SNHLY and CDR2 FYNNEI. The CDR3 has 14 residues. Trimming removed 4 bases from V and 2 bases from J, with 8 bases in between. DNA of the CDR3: TGTGCCAGCAGTGTACAGGGTACTAATGAAAAACTGTTTTTT. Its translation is CASSVQGTNEKLFF.

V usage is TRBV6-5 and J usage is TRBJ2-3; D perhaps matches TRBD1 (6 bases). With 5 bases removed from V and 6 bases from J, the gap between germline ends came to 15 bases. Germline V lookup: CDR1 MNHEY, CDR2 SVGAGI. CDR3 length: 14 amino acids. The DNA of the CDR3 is TGTGCCAGCAGTGTCGGACTGGGGGCGGATACGCAGTATTTT. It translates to CASSVGLGADTQYF.

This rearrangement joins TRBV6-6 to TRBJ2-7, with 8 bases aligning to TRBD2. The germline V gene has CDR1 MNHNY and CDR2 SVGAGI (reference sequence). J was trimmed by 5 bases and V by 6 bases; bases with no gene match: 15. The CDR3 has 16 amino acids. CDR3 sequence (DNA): TGTGCCAGCAGCCCCCACCCGGGCGGGAGGCAGCACGAGCAGTACTTC. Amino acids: CASSPHPGGRQHEQYF.

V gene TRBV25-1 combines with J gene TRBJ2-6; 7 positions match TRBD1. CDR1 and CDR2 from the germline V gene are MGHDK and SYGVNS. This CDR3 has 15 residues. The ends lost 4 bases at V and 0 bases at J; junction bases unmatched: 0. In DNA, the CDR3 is TGTGCCAGCAGTGGGACAGGCTCTGGGGCCAACGTCCTGACTTTC. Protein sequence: CASSGTGSGANVLTF.

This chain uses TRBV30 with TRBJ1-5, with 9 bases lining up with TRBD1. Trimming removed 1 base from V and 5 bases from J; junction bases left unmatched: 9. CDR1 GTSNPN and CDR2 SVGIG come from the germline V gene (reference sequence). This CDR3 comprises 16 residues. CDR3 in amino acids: CAWSADRTGVHQPQHF. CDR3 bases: TGTGCCTGGAGTGCAGATAGGACAGGGGTCCATCAGCCCCAGCATTTT.

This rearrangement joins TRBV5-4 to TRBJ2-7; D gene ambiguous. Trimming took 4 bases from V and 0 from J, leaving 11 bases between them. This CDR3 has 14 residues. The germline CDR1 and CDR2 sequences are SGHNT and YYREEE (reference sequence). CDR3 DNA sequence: TGTGCCAGCAGCGCCAACCCGAGCTCCTACGAGCAGTACTTC. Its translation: CASSANPSSYEQYF.

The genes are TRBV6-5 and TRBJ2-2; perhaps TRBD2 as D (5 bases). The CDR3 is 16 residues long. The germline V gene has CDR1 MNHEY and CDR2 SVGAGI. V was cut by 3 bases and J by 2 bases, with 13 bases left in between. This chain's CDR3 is CASSYRSTINTGELFF. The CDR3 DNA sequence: TGTGCCAGCAGTTATAGGTCGACTATTAACACCGGGGAGCTGTTTTTT.

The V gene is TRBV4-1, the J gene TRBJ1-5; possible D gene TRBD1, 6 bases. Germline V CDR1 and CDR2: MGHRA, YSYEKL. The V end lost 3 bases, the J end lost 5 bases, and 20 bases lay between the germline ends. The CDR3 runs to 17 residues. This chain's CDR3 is CASSHPSGGAADQPQHF. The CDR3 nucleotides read TGCGCCAGCAGCCATCCCAGCGGGGGGGCGGCTGATCAGCCCCAGCATTTT.

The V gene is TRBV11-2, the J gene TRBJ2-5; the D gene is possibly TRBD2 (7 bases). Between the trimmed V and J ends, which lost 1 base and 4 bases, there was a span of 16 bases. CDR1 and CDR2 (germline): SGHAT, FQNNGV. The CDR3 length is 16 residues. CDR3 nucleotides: TGTGCCAGCAGCTTAGTAGGGGGAGGGTTGGCAGAGACCCAGTACTTC. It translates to CASSLVGGGLAETQYF.

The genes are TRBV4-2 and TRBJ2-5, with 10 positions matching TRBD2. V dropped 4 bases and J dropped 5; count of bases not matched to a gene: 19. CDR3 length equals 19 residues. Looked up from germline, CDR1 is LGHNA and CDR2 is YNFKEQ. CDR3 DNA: TGTGCCAGCAGCCGAACTAGCGGGAAGTTACGACTCATCGGGGAGACCCAGTACTTC. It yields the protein CASSRTSGKLRLIGETQYF.

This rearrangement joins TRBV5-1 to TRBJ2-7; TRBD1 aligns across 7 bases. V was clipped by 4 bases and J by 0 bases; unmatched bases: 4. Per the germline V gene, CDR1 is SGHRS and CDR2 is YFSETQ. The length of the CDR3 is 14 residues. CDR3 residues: CASSGDSSSYEQYF. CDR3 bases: TGCGCCAGCAGCGGGGACAGCAGCTCCTACGAGCAGTACTTC.

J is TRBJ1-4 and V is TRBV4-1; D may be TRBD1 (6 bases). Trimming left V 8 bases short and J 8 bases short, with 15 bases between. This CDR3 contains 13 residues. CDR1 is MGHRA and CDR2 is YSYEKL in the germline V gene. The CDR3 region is CASGQTTWEKLFF. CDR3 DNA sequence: TGCGCCAGCGGACAGACAACCTGGGAAAAACTGTTTTTT.